The rows below give T cell receptor beta chains drawn from one sample of a study of blood T cells in healthy people across ages. TCRdb re-called the 5' RACE reads through MiXCR, storing one row per CDR3 protein. The sample lists over 1,500,000 distinct CDR3 sequences, about 49% occurring once. The sequenced sample was blood. The receptors were gathered from a woman aged 40 to 55 in good health. Both conserved end residues are part of each CDR3. D genes are given only for firm matches. Clone size is not always given. Where it is, it says once, few, many or a class for expanded clones.

CDR3 protein	CDR3 DNA	clone size	D gene	V gene	J gene
CASSSGATGNEQFF	TGTGCCAGCAGCTCGGGGGCAACGGGTAATGAGCAGTTCTTC	.	.	TRBV7-2	TRBJ2-1
CASSFGDVQAFF	TGTGCCAGCAGCTTCGGGGACGTTCAAGCTTTCTTT	.	.	TRBV7-9	TRBJ1-1
CASSLRGGTVQETQYF	TGTGCCAGCAGCTTAAGAGGTGGGACGGTCCAAGAGACCCAGTACTTC	.	.	TRBV7-2	TRBJ2-5
CASSQDREAGGSTDTQYF	TGCGCCAGCAGCCAAGACCGCGAGGCGGGGGGCTCCACAGATACGCAGTATTTT	.	TRBD2	TRBV4-1	TRBJ2-3
CSARMGQSGNTIYF	TGCAGTGCTAGAATGGGACAGTCTGGAAACACCATATATTTT	.	TRBD1	TRBV20-1	TRBJ1-3
CASSPGRDEQYF	TGTGCCAGCTCACCCGGCCGGGACGAGCAGTACTTC	few	.	TRBV18	TRBJ2-7
CSATKATLDEQYF	TGCAGTGCCACGAAGGCGACTCTGGACGAGCAGTACTTC	.	.	TRBV20-1	TRBJ2-7
CASSVAQGFLETQYF	TGTGCCAGCAGCGTAGCTCAGGGCTTCTTAGAGACCCAGTACTTC	.	.	TRBV13	TRBJ2-5
CASSLEPAGEQYF	TGCGCCAGCAGCTTGGAACCGGCTGGGGAGCAGTACTTC	.	.	TRBV5-1	TRBJ2-7
CATSDLTGGSYNEQFF	TGTGCCACCAGTGATTTGACAGGGGGATCCTACAATGAGCAGTTCTTC	.	TRBD1	TRBV24-1	TRBJ2-1
CSAPRGSGELFF	TGCAGTGCTCCCCGTGGTAGCGGGGAGCTGTTTTTT	.	.	TRBV20-1	TRBJ2-2
CATSRDGGQGVSLFLDEKLFF	TGTGCCACCAGCAGAGATGGAGGACAGGGGGTCTCGTTGTTCCTGGATGAAAAACTGTTTTTT	.	TRBD1	TRBV15	TRBJ1-4
CASSTWRDRVDGYTF	TGTGCCAGCAGCACCTGGCGGGACAGGGTCGATGGCTACACCTTC	once	TRBD1	TRBV7-2	TRBJ1-2
CATSARGLAGFHLSYNEQFF	TGTGCCACCAGTGCCCGGGGACTAGCGGGGTTCCACCTCTCCTACAATGAGCAGTTCTTC	few	TRBD2	TRBV24-1	TRBJ2-1
CASRAPGPNRNEQFF	TGTGCCAGCAGAGCACCGGGACCAAATCGGAATGAGCAGTTCTTC	few	.	TRBV25-1	TRBJ2-1
CSAARGKETQYF	TGCAGCGCAGCAAGGGGAAAGGAGACCCAGTACTTC	few	.	TRBV29-1	TRBJ2-5
CASRGTGDEQFF	TGTGCCAGCAGAGGGACAGGGGATGAGCAGTTCTTC	few	TRBD1	TRBV12-3/TRBV12-4	TRBJ2-1
CASHHRGLADTQYF	TGTGCCAGCCATCACAGGGGGCTCGCAGATACGCAGTATTTT	.	TRBD1	TRBV6-1	TRBJ2-3
CATSRVSGGANTQYF	TGTGCCACCAGCAGAGTTAGCGGGGGGGCCAATACGCAGTATTTT	.	TRBD2	TRBV15	TRBJ2-3
CSARVSGGAGETQYF	TGCAGTGCTAGAGTCAGCGGGGGGGCCGGGGAGACCCAGTACTTC	.	TRBD2	TRBV20-1	TRBJ2-5
CASSQEAGVYTYEQYF	TGCGCCAGCAGCCAAGAGGCCGGGGTCTATACCTACGAGCAGTACTTC	.	.	TRBV4-1	TRBJ2-7
CASSLASGDTYGYTF	TGCGCCAGCAGCTTGGCGTCAGGGGACACCTATGGCTACACCTTC	once	.	TRBV5-1	TRBJ1-2
CASSLATFYEQYF	TGTGCCAGCAGCTTAGCGACATTCTACGAGCAGTACTTC	.	.	TRBV11-2	TRBJ2-7
CSAETGTSEKLFF	TGCAGCGCCGAGACCGGGACTTCTGAAAAACTGTTTTTT	.	.	TRBV20-1	TRBJ1-4
CASSPLPTYNEQFF	TGTGCCAGCAGTCCCCTTCCTACCTACAATGAGCAGTTCTTC	.	.	TRBV6-2/TRBV6-3	TRBJ2-1
CASSSRGRNTEAFF	TGTGCCAGTTCTTCCCGGGGCAGGAACACTGAAGCTTTCTTT	.	.	TRBV6-1	TRBJ1-1
CSARELATQYF	TGCAGTGCTAGAGAACTAGCTACGCAGTATTTT	.	.	TRBV20-1	TRBJ2-3
CASSSQGSPPYEQYF	TGTGCCAGCAGCTCTCAGGGGTCGCCCCCCTACGAGCAGTACTTC	.	.	TRBV5-4	TRBJ2-7
CASSFLGTSGETQYF	TGTGCCAGCAGCTTCCTGGGGACTAGCGGTGAGACCCAGTACTTC	few	TRBD2	TRBV14	TRBJ2-5
CASSLGTLSSYNEQFF	TGCGCCAGCAGCTTGGGGACGCTTAGCTCCTACAATGAGCAGTTCTTC	few	.	TRBV5-1	TRBJ2-1
CASSLEGQAYGYTF	TGCGCCAGCAGCTTGGAAGGCCAGGCATATGGCTACACCTTC	many	.	TRBV5-1	TRBJ1-2
CSARTKTGWYEQFF	TGCAGTGCTAGAACCAAGACAGGGTGGTATGAGCAGTTCTTC	few	TRBD1	TRBV20-1	TRBJ2-1
CASSIPPYEQYF	TGTGCCAGTAGTATCCCCCCGTACGAGCAGTACTTC	.	.	TRBV19	TRBJ2-7
CASRQEGENSPLHF	TGTGCCAGCAGGCAGGAGGGTGAAAATTCACCCCTCCACTTT	.	.	TRBV2	TRBJ1-6
CSARLSSYGQYF	TGCAGTGCTAGACTATCCAGCTACGGGCAGTACTTC	.	.	TRBV20-1	TRBJ2-7
CASSHGQVGAEAFF	TGTGCCAGCAGCCACGGACAAGTCGGCGCTGAAGCTTTCTTT	.	.	TRBV7-9	TRBJ1-1
CASSDPRFRDRVLGEQFF	TGTGCCAGCAGCGACCCAAGGTTCCGGGACAGGGTTTTAGGTGAGCAGTTCTTC	once	TRBD1	TRBV6-4	TRBJ2-1
CAISDGLAGGEETQYF	TGTGCCATCAGTGATGGACTAGCGGGGGGGGAAGAGACCCAGTACTTC	.	TRBD2	TRBV10-3	TRBJ2-5
CASSGNSGAGGRETQYF	TGTGCCAGCAGCGGGAATAGTGGGGCGGGGGGTAGAGAGACCCAGTACTTC	.	TRBD2	TRBV7-2	TRBJ2-5
CASSPPGARNIQYF	TGTGCCAGCAGCCCCCCGGGGGCCAGAAACATTCAGTACTTC	.	.	TRBV7-2	TRBJ2-4
CASSYQGRVYNEQFF	TGTGCCAGCAGTTACCAGGGGCGCGTCTACAATGAGCAGTTCTTC	.	.	TRBV6-2/TRBV6-3	TRBJ2-1
CASSLETGRNQPQHF	TGCGCCAGCAGCTTGGAAACAGGCCGCAATCAGCCCCAGCATTTT	few	.	TRBV5-1	TRBJ1-5
CASSVGRQIYEQYF	TGTGCCAGCAGCGTAGGGAGACAGATCTACGAGCAGTACTTC	.	.	TRBV5-6	TRBJ2-7
CASSLGEGNSYEQYF	TGTGCCAGCAGCTTAGGGGAGGGGAACAGCTACGAGCAGTACTTC	once	TRBD2	TRBV7-2	TRBJ2-7
CASSSYIVRDTQYF	TGTGCCAGCAGCAGTTATATTGTGCGAGATACGCAGTATTTT	.	.	TRBV6-5	TRBJ2-3
CSARLLDRFYNEQFF	TGCAGTGCTAGACTCCTGGACAGGTTCTACAATGAGCAGTTCTTC	few	TRBD1	TRBV20-1	TRBJ2-1
CASSFYQGLDEETQYF	TGTGCCAGCAGCTTCTACCAGGGGCTTGACGAAGAGACCCAGTACTTC	.	.	TRBV13	TRBJ2-5
CASSLSTIFSEQYF	TGTGCCAGCAGTTTATCGACTATCTTTAGCGAGCAGTACTTC	few	.	TRBV27	TRBJ2-7
CASSQITGVGNQPQHF	TGTGCCAGCAGTCAAATTACAGGGGTGGGGAATCAGCCCCAGCATTTT	.	TRBD1	TRBV27	TRBJ1-5
CASSPVAGGGSETQYF	TGCGCCAGCAGCCCAGTAGCGGGGGGCGGATCGGAGACCCAGTACTTC	few	TRBD2	TRBV5-1	TRBJ2-5
CASSLRVRAYEQYF	TGTGCCAGCAGTTTACGAGTCAGGGCCTACGAGCAGTACTTC	.	.	TRBV28	TRBJ2-7